Described below is a single T cell receptor beta chain sequence and its context. The authors' processing: Amplification with reference gene primers provided the estimates of nucleated cell counts. Repertoires were generated with immunoSEQ multiplex PCR, while TCRdb's copy carries only in-frame clones and drops some. That table is the source of V, J and clone size, and D and trimming were worked out from the DNA. Of 250,000 or so clones in the sample, approximately 89% were seen once. This record comes from a study of blood T cell repertoires in COVID-19. Study-wide context: From the United States, Italy and Spain came samples of acute and convalescent COVID-19. PBMCs, B-cell-depleted T cells, or T cells provided the cDNA or gDNA that made up the material.

The CDR3 consists of 13 residues. Germline V lookup: CDR1 MNHEY, CDR2 SVGAGI. V lost 6 bases and J lost 3, with 12 bases in between. Sample: peripheral blood. The chain is built from TRBV6-5 and TRBJ2-7, with D uncertain. This clonotype originated in a man aged 35-49 years with active or convalescent COVID-19. The CDR3 DNA reads as TGTGCCAGCAGATCTCCCAACGGCTACGAGCAGTACTTC. Protein: CASRSPNGYEQYF.